The text below deals with one TCR beta chain. Method: immunoSEQ multiplex PCR; TCRdb's copy keeps in-frame clones and lacks some. The table shows roughly 380,000 clones, with roughly 84% occurring only once. Germline V gives CDR1 SNHLY, CDR2 FYNNEI. This CDR3 has 14 amino acids. Trimming took 7 bases from V and 6 from J, leaving 16 bases between them. The data derive from a study of Ad26.COV2.S vaccination and SARS-CoV-2 variants. Treatment defined: 19 received Ad26.COV2.S at low or high dose, single or two shots; several received placebo; per-sample allocation not given. Day 63 after the first injection of vaccine or placebo was the sampling time.

The material sequenced was peripheral blood, taken in a trial of Ad26.COV2.S vaccine versus placebo. The TCR sequence derives from a person between 18 and 65 years old who received the Ad26.COV2.S COVID-19 vaccine or a placebo. This chain uses TRBV2 with TRBJ2-1; TRBD2 might be the D (6 bases). The CDR3 sequence is CASIWAGTLNEQFF. CDR3 nucleotides: TGTGCCAGCATATGGGCGGGGACCCTCAATGAGCAGTTCTTC. The whole variable domain, remainder taken from reference TRBV2 and TRBJ2-1, is EPEVTQTPSHQVTQMGQEVILRCVPISNHLYFYWYRQILGQKVEFLVSFYNNEISEKSEIFDDQFSVERPDGSNFTLKIRSTKLEDSAMYFCASIWAGTLNEQFFGPGTRLTVL.